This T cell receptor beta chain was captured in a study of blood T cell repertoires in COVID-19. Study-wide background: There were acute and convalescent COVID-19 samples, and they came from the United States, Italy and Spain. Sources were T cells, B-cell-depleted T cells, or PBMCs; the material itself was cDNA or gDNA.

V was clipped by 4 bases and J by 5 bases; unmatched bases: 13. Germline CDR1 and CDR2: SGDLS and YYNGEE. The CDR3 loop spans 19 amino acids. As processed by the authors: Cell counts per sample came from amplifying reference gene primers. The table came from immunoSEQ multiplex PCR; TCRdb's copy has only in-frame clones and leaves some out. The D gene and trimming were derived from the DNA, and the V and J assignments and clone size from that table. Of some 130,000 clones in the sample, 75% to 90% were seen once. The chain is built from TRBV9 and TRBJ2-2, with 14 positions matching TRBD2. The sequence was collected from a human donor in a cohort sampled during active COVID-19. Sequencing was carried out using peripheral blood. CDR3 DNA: TGTGCCAGCAGCACGACGGGGGGACTAGCGGGAGTTTGGACCGGGGAGCTGTTTTTT. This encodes CASSTTGGLAGVWTGELFF.